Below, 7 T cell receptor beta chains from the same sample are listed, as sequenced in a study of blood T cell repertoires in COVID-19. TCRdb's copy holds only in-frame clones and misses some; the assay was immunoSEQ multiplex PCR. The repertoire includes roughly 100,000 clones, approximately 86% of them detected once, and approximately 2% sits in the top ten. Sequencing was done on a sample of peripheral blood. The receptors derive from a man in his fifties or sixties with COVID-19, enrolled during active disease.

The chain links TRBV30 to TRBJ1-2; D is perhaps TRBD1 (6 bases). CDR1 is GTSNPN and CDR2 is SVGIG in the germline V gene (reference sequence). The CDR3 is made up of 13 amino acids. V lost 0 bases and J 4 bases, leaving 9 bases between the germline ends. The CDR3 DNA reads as TGTGCCTGGAGTGTACAGGGTATCTATGGCTACACCTTC. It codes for CAWSVQGIYGYTF.

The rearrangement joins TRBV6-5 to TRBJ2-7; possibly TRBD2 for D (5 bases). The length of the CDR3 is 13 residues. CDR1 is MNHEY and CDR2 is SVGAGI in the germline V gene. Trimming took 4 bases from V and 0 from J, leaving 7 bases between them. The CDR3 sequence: CASSSGYSYEQYF. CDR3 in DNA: TGTGCCAGCAGTTCGGGATACTCCTACGAGCAGTACTTC.

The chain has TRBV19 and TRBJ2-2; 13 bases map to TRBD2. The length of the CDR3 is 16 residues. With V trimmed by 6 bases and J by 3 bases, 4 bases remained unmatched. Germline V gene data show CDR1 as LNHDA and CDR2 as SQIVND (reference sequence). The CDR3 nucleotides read TGTGCCAGTAGAGGGACTAGCGGGGCCCACACCGGGGAGCTGTTTTTT. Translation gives CASRGTSGAHTGELFF. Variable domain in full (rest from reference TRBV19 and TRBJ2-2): DGGITQSPKYLFRKEGQNVTLSCEQNLNHDAMYWYRQDPGQGLRLIYYSQIVNDFQKGDIAEGYSVSREKKESFPLTVTSAQKNPTAFYLCASRGTSGAHTGELFFGEGSRLTVL.

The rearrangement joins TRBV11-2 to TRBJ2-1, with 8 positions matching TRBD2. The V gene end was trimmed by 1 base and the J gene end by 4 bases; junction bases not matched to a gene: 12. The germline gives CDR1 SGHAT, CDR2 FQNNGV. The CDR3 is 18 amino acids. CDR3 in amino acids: CASSLGRAAAGGYNEQFF. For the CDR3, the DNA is TGTGCCAGCAGCTTAGGTCGGGCTGCGGCGGGGGGTTACAATGAGCAGTTCTTC.

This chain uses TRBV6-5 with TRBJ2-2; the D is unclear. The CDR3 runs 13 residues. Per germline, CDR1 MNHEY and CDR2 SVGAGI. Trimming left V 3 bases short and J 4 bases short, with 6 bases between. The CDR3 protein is CASSYEATGELFF. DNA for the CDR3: TGTGCCAGCAGTTATGAGGCCACCGGGGAGCTGTTTTTT.

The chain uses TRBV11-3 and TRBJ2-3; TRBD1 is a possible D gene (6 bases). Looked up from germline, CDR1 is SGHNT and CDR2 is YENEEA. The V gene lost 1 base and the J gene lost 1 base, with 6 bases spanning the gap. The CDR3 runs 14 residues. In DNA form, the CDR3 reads TGTGCCAGCAGCTTAGGGGGGCGCACAGATACGCAGTATTTT. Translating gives CASSLGGRTDTQYF.

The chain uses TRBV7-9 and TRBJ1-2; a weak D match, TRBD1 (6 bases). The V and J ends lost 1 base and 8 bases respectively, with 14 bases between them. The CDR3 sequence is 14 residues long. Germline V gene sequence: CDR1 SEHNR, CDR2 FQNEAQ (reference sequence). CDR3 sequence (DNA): TGTGCCAGCAGCTTAGACAGGGCCAGCTCGGGCTACACCTTC. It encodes CASSLDRASSGYTF.